The 8 T cell receptor beta chains below come from one sample, sequenced in a study of PD-1 blockade in classical Hodgkin lymphoma. Patients all relapsed after autologous stem cell transplantation, and there was variation in brentuximab vedotin exposure. Generated by immunoSEQ multiplex PCR, the TCRdb table keeps only in-frame clones and is missing some. The sample gives over 20,000 clones, 85% to 90% of which show up once; roughly 2.5% is in the top ten. The material was peripheral blood mononuclear cells (PBMCs), obtained at baseline. The receptors derive from a human donor with classical Hodgkin lymphoma.

This chain uses TRBV5-1 with TRBJ2-1; D is unclear. The CDR3 runs 15 residues. Germline values: CDR1 SGHRS, CDR2 YFSETQ. V was trimmed by 0 bases and J by 4 bases, leaving 11 bases between them. CDR3 DNA sequence: TGCGCCAGCAGCTTGGCTGGAACGGAATACAATGAGCAGTTCTTC. Its protein is CASSLAGTEYNEQFF.

This chain connects TRBV5-4 to TRBJ2-3, with a possible D match to TRBD2 (5 bases). Germline CDR1 is SGHNT and CDR2 is YYREEE (reference sequence). The CDR3 is 14 residues long. Trimming removed 1 base from V and 1 base from J, with 7 bases in between. Here the CDR3 reads CASSLFGGTDTQYF. The DNA of the CDR3 is TGTGCCAGCAGCTTGTTCGGGGGCACAGATACGCAGTATTTT.

The chain carries TRBV5-1 and TRBJ1-1, with a tentative D call TRBD1 (6 bases). The germline CDR1 and CDR2 sequences are SGHRS and YFSETQ. This CDR3 has 15 amino acids. The V end lost 2 bases, the J end lost 3 bases, and 14 bases lay between the germline ends. The CDR3 DNA reads as TGCGCCAGCAGCTTAACAGGGAAACCGGACACTGAAGCTTTCTTT. It is translated as CASSLTGKPDTEAFF.

The chain uses TRBV23-1 and TRBJ2-4, with TRBD1 as a possible D gene (5 bases). TRBV23-1 is an ORF for which the function is uncertain. This CDR3 comprises 17 residues. V was trimmed by 0 bases and J by 0 bases, leaving 12 bases between them. This CDR3 is CASSQSHRRLAKNIQYF. The CDR3 DNA follows: TGCGCCAGCAGTCAATCCCACAGGAGACTAGCCAAAAACATTCAGTACTTC.

In DNA, the CDR3 is TGCGCCAGCAGCAGCGGGACAGGGAGATCCTACGAGCAGTACTTC. Protein product: CASSSGTGRSYEQYF. The chain joins TRBV5-1 to TRBJ2-7; the match to TRBD1 covers 9 bases. This CDR3 is 15 amino acids long. Germline V CDR1 and CDR2: SGHRS, YFSETQ. J was trimmed by 1 base and V by 4 bases; bases with no gene match: 6. Full variable domain (remainder filled in from reference TRBV5-1 and TRBJ2-7): KAGVTQTPRYLIKTRGQQVTLSCSPISGHRSVSWYQQTPGQGLQFLFEYFSETQRNKGNFPGRFSGRQFSNSRSEMNVSTLELGDSALYLCASSSGTGRSYEQYFGPGTRLTVT.

The chain carries TRBV5-1 and TRBJ2-5, with a weak D call TRBD1 (6 bases). This CDR3 spans 13 amino acids. Germline CDR1 SGHRS, CDR2 YFSETQ. V shed 4 bases and J shed 6 bases, with 13 bases lying between them. The DNA of the CDR3 is TGCGCCAGCAGCCCACAGGGATTGAAGACCCAGTACTTC. Its translation: CASSPQGLKTQYF.

This chain links TRBV30 with TRBJ1-4, with D perhaps TRBD1 (5 bases). The V gene lost 6 bases and the J gene lost 4 bases, with 21 bases spanning the gap. Looked up from germline, CDR1 is GTSNPN and CDR2 is SVGIG (reference sequence). The CDR3 loop spans 16 amino acids. The CDR3 DNA reads as TGTGCCTGCACAAAAAACTTAGGGGCCTTTAATGAAAAACTGTTTTTT. Its protein product is CACTKNLGAFNEKLFF.

The V call is TRBV4-1, the J call TRBJ2-3; TRBD2 agrees at 8 bases. With 1 base clipped from V and 2 bases from J, the junction kept 5 bases outside the gene matches. In germline, CDR1 is MGHRA, CDR2 YSYEKL. CDR3 length: 16 residues. The CDR3 reads CASSQVTGGDTDTQYF. As DNA, the CDR3 is TGCGCCAGCAGCCAAGTAACCGGGGGGGACACAGATACGCAGTATTTT.